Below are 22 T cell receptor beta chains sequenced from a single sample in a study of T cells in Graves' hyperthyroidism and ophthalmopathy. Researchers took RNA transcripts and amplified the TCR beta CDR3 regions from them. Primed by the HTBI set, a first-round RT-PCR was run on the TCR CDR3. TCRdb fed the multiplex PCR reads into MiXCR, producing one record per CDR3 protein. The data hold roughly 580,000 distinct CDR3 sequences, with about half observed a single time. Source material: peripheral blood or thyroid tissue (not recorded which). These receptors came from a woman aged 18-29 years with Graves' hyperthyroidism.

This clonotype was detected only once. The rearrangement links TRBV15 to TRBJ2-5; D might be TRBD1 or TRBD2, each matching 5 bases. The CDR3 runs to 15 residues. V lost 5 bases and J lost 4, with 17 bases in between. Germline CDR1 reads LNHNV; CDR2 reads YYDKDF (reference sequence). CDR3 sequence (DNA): TGTGCCACCAGCTCCAGCGTGGGGGTACGAGAGACCCAGTACTTC. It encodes CATSSSVGVRETQYF.

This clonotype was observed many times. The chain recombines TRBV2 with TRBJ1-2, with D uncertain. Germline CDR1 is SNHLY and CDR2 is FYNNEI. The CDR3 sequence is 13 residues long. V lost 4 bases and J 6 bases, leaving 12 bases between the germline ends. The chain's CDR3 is CASSASGGHGYTF. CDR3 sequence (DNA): TGTGCCAGCAGTGCCAGCGGAGGCCATGGCTACACCTTC. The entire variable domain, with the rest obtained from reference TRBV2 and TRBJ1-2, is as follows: EPEVTQTPSHQVTQMGQEVILRCVPISNHLYFYWYRQILGQKVEFLVSFYNNEISEKSEIFDDQFSVERPDGSNFTLKIRSTKLEDSAMYFCASSASGGHGYTFGSGTRLTVV.

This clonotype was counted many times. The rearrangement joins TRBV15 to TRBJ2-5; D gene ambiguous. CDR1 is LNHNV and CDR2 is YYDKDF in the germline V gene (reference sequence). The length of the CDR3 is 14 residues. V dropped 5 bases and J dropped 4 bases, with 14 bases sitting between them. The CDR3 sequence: CATSQKAALETQYF. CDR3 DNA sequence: TGTGCCACCAGCCAGAAAGCCGCCCTAGAGACCCAGTACTTC.

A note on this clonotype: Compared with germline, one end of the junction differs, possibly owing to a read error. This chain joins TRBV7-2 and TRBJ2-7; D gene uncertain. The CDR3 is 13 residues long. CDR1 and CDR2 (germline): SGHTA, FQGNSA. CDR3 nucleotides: TGCGCCAGCAGCTTGGCCGTTGACGGGGAGCAGTACTTC. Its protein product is CASSLAVDGEQYF. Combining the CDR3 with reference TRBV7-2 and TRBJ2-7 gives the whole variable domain GAGVSQSPSNKVTEKGKDVELRCDPISGHTALYWYRQSLGQGLEFLIYFQGNSAPDKSGLPSDRFSAERTGGSVSTLTIQRTQQEDSAVYLCASSLAVDGEQYFGPGTRLTVT.

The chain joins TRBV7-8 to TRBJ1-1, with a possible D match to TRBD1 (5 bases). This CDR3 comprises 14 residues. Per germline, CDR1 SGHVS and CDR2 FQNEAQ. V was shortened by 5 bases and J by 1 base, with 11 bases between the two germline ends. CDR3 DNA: TGTGCCAGCAGCAAGACAGCAGCGAACACTGAAGCTTTCTTT. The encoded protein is CASSKTAANTEAFF. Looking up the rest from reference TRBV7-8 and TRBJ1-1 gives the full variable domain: GAGVSQSPRYKVAKRGQDVALRCDPISGHVSLFWYQQALGQGPEFLTYFQNEAQLDKSGLPSDRFFAERPEGSVSTLKIQRTQQEDSAVYLCASSKTAANTEAFFGQGTRLTVV.

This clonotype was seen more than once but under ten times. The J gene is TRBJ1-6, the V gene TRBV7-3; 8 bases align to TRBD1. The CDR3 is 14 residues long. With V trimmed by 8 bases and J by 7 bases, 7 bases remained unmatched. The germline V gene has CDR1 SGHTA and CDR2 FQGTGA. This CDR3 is CASPGQGVNSPLHF. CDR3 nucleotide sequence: TGTGCCAGCCCCGGACAGGGAGTCAATTCACCCCTCCACTTT.

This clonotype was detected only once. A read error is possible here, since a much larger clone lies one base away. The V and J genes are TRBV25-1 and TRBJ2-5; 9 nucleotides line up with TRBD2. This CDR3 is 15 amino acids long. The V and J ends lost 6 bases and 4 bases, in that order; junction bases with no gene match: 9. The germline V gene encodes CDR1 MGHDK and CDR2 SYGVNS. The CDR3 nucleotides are TGTGCCAGCAGCTGGGCTAGCGGGATCCGAGAGACCCAGTACTTC. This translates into CASSWASGIRETQYF.

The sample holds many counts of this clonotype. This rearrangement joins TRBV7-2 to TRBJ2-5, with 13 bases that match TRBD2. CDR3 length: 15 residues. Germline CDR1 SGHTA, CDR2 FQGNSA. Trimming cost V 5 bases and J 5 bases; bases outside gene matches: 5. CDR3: CASSRTSGGAETQYF. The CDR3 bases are TGTGCCAGCAGCCGTACTAGCGGGGGGGCGGAGACCCAGTACTTC.

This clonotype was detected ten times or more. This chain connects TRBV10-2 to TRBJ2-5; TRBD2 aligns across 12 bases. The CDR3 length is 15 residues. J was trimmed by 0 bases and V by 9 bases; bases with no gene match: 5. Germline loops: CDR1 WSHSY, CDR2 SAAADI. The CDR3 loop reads CASQGLAGNQETQYF. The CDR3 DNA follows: TGCGCCAGTCAAGGACTAGCGGGGAACCAAGAGACCCAGTACTTC.

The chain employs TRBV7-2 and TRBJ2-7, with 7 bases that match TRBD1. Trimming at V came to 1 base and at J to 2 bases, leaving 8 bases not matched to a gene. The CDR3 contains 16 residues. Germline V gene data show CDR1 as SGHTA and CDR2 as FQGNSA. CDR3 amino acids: CASSLDVGTATYEQYF. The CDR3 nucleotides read TGTGCCAGCAGCTTAGATGTCGGGACAGCAACCTACGAGCAGTACTTC.

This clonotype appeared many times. CDR3 sequence: CAIRTGPRNTIYF. CDR3 nucleotide sequence: TGTGCCATCAGGACCGGGCCCCGAAACACCATATATTTT. The V call is TRBV10-3, the J call TRBJ1-3; D is uncertain. CDR1 is ENHRY, CDR2 SYGVKD, per germline. The CDR3 runs to 13 residues. V gave up 6 bases and J gave up 5 bases, with 11 bases separating them.

CDR3 coding DNA: TGTGCCAGCAGTTACCGCAGCCCTAGCAATCAGCCCCAGCATTTT. Translation: CASSYRSPSNQPQHF. V usage is TRBV6-5 and J usage is TRBJ1-5; D is uncertain. There are 15 residues in the CDR3. The V end lost 2 bases, the J end lost 0 bases, and 8 bases lay between the germline ends. The V gene's germline CDR1 is MNHEY and CDR2 SVGAGI.

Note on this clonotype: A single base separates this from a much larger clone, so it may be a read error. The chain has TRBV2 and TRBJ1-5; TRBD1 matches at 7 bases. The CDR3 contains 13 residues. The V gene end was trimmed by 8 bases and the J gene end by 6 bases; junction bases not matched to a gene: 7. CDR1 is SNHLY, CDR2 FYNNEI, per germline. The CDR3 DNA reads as TGTGCCAGCGGACGGACAGGTAGTCAGCCCCAGCATTTT. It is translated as CASGRTGSQPQHF.

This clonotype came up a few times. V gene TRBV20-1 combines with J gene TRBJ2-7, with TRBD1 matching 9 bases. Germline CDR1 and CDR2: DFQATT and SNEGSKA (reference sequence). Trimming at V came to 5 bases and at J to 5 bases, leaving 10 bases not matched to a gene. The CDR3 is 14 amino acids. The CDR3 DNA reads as TGCAGTGCTGACGGGACAGGGAAAGGGGACGAGCAGTACTTC. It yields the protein CSADGTGKGDEQYF.

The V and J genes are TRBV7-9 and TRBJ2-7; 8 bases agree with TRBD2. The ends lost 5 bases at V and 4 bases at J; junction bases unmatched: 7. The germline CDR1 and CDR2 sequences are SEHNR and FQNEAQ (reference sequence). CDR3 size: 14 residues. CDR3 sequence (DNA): TGTGCCAGCAGCACCGTTAGCGGGACGTACGAGCAGTACTTC. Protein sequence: CASSTVSGTYEQYF.

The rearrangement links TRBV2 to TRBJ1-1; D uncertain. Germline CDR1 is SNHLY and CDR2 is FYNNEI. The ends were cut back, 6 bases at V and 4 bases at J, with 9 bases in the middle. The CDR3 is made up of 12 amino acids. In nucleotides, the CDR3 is TGTGCCAGCAGCCAATTCCGCACTGAAGCTTTCTTT. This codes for CASSQFRTEAFF.

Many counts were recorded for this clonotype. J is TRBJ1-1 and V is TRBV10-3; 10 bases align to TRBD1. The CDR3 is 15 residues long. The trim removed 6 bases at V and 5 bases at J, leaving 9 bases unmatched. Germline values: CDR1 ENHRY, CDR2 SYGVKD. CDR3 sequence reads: CAIRPTGGADTEAFF. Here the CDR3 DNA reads TGTGCCATCAGGCCGACAGGGGGCGCGGATACTGAAGCTTTCTTT.

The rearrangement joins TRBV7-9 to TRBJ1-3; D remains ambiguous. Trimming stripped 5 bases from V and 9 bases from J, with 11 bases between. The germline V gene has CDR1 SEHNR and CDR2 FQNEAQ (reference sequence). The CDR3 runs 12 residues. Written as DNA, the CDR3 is TGTGCCAGCAGCCAGGCCGGGAGCACCATATATTTT. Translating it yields CASSQAGSTIYF. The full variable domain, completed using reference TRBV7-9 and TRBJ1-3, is DTGVSQNPRHKITKRGQNVTFRCDPISEHNRLYWYRQTLGQGPEFLTYFQNEAQLEKSRLLSDRFSAERPKGSFSTLEIQRTEQGDSAMYLCASSQAGSTIYFGEGSWLTVV.

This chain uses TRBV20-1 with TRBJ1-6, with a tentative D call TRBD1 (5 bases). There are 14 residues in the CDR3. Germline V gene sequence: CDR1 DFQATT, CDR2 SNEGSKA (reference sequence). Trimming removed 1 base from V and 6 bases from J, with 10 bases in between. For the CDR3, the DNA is TGCAGTGCTAGAGCCAGCGGGGCTAATTCACCCCTCCACTTT. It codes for CSARASGANSPLHF.

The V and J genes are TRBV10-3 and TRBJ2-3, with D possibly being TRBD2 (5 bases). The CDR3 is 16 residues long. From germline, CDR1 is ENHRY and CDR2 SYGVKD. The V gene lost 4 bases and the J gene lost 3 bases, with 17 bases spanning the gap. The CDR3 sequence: CAISGLDLGVTDTQYF. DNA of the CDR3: TGTGCCATCAGTGGGTTGGACTTAGGAGTGACAGATACGCAGTATTTT.

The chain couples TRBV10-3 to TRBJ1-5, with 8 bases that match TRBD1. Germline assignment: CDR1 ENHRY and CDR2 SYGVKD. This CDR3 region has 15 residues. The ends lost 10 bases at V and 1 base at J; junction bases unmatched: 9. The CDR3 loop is CATGQGYGSNQPQHF. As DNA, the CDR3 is TGTGCCACCGGACAGGGATATGGGAGCAATCAGCCCCAGCATTTT.

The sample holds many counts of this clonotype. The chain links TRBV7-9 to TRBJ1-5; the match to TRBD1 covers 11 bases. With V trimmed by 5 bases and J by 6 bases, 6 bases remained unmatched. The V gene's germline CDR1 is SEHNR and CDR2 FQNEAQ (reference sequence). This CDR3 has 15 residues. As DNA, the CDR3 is TGTGCCAGCAGCCCCGGGACAGGGGGTTCTCAGCCCCAGCATTTT. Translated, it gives CASSPGTGGSQPQHF.